A selection of T cell receptor beta chains follows, all from one sample in a study of OX40 agonist ivuxolimab in advanced cancers. Sequencing was performed with immunoSEQ multiplex PCR; in TCRdb, only in-frame clones are kept and a portion is missing. This table holds roughly 49,000 clones, almost 90% found once. The sequenced sample was CD4+ or CD8+ T cells sorted from blood, obtained in a trial of the OX40 agonist ivuxolimab. The receptors shown here come from an adult with an advanced solid tumor such as melanoma, head and neck, liver or kidney cancer. Both conserved end residues are part of each CDR3. The order of the fields is CDR3 protein, CDR3 DNA, clone size, V gene, J gene, D gene. A D gene is named only where the DNA matches it firmly. Clone sizes are given selectively: once, few, many, or a class where the clone is expanded.

CASSRGRTNFGYTF,TGTGCCAGCAGCCGGGGTCGGACAAACTTTGGCTACACCTTC,.,TRBV5-4,TRBJ1-2,.
CASTLDRDRSPLHF,TGTGCCAGCACCCTGGACAGGGATCGTTCACCCCTCCACTTT,.,TRBV6-6,TRBJ1-6,TRBD1
CASSTAGTGFNQPQHF,TGTGCCAGTAGTACAGCCGGGACAGGGTTTAATCAGCCCCAGCATTTT,.,TRBV19,TRBJ1-5,TRBD1
CASSLQPGGNQPQHF,TGTGCCAGCAGCCTCCAGCCAGGGGGCAATCAGCCCCAGCATTTT,.,TRBV7-8,TRBJ1-5,.
CASTLFRGRETGELFF,TGTGCCAGCACCCTCTTCAGGGGGCGCGAGACCGGGGAGCTGTTTTTT,few,TRBV18,TRBJ2-2,TRBD1
CASSQPGRDRNQPQHF,TGCGCCAGCAGCCAACCCGGGAGGGACAGAAATCAGCCCCAGCATTTT,.,TRBV4-1,TRBJ1-5,TRBD1
CASSFGAGGPADTQYF,TGTGCTAGCAGCTTTGGAGCGGGGGGCCCCGCAGATACGCAGTATTTT,.,TRBV7-7,TRBJ2-3,TRBD2
CASGGRDRGNSPLHF,TGTGCCAGCGGTGGGAGAGACAGGGGTAATTCACCCCTCCACTTT,.,TRBV2,TRBJ1-6,TRBD1
CASSLMTGMEKLFF,TGCGCCAGCAGCTTGATGACAGGGATGGAAAAACTGTTTTTT,.,TRBV5-1,TRBJ1-4,TRBD1
CASSYLGGTDTIYF,TGTGCCAGCAGTTACCTAGGGGGGACGGACACCATATATTTT,.,TRBV6-5,TRBJ1-3,.
CASSLAPGRLSSYEQYF,TGTGCCAGCAGCTTAGCCCCGGGCAGGCTAAGCTCCTACGAGCAGTACTTC,.,TRBV7-8,TRBJ2-7,.
CASSEAQVPGEQYF,TGCGCCAGCAGTGAGGCACAGGTTCCGGGGGAGCAGTACTTC,.,TRBV10-1,TRBJ2-7,.
CASSPRTTYEQYF,TGTGCCAGCTCACCTCGGACAACCTACGAGCAGTACTTC,.,TRBV18,TRBJ2-7,.
CASSLLDGYEQFF,TGTGCCAGCAGTTTATTGGACGGTTATGAGCAGTTCTTC,.,TRBV27,TRBJ2-1,.
CASSSGYTSPLHF,TGTGCCAGCAGTTCAGGGTATACTTCACCCCTCCACTTT,.,TRBV6-6,TRBJ1-6,.
CASSLQGPADTQYF,TGTGCCAGCAGTTTACAGGGGCCGGCAGATACGCAGTATTTT,.,TRBV6-5,TRBJ2-3,TRBD1
CASSVPGNTIYF,TGTGCCAGCAGCGTACCTGGAAACACCATATATTTT,.,TRBV9,TRBJ1-3,.
CASSESSFVTDTQYF,TGTGCCAGCAGTGAAAGCTCTTTCGTGACAGATACGCAGTATTTT,.,TRBV6-1,TRBJ2-3,.
CASSPRTGNQPQHF,TGTGCCAGCAGTCCCAGGACAGGGAATCAGCCCCAGCATTTT,.,TRBV2,TRBJ1-5,TRBD1
CASSVWTSGYANTGELFF,TGTGCCAGCAGTGTATGGACTAGCGGGTACGCGAACACCGGGGAGCTGTTTTTT,.,TRBV2,TRBJ2-2,TRBD2
CATLHRGDTEAFF,TGTGCCACACTCCACAGGGGCGACACTGAAGCTTTCTTT,.,TRBV10-3,TRBJ1-1,TRBD1
CASSEFRGGRETQYF,TGTGCCAGCAGTGAATTCAGGGGGGGTCGAGAGACCCAGTACTTC,.,TRBV25-1,TRBJ2-5,.
CASSLLGNGGGETQYF,TGTGCCAGCAGTTTATTAGGGAACGGGGGAGGAGAGACCCAGTACTTC,once,TRBV28,TRBJ2-5,.
CASSLVRDPNEKLFF,TGTGCCAGCAGCTTAGTCCGGGACCCTAATGAAAAACTGTTTTTT,once,TRBV7-8,TRBJ1-4,.
CASSSEEFRGNTIYF,TGTGCCAGCAGCTCCGAGGAATTCCGCGGAAACACCATATATTTT,.,TRBV9,TRBJ1-3,.
CASRVETGAYTQYF,TGTGCCAGCAGGGTGGAAACGGGGGCATATACGCAGTATTTT,.,TRBV27,TRBJ2-3,.
CASSFWQGYNEQFF,TGTGCCAGCAGTTTTTGGCAGGGGTACAATGAGCAGTTCTTC,.,TRBV28,TRBJ2-1,.
CASRADNTIYF,TGTGCCAGCAGGGCGGATAACACCATATATTTT,.,TRBV6-5,TRBJ1-3,.
CASSPRTENTEAFF,TGTGCCAGTAGTCCGCGGACAGAGAACACTGAAGCTTTCTTT,.,TRBV19,TRBJ1-1,.
CAWSVRGVGPNTEAFF,TGTGCCTGGAGTGTACGGGGGGTTGGTCCGAACACTGAAGCTTTCTTT,.,TRBV30,TRBJ1-1,.
CASTPRWGDEQFF,TGTGCCAGTACCCCTAGGTGGGGGGATGAGCAGTTCTTC,once,TRBV19,TRBJ2-1,.
CASSPGTGRQETQYF,TGTGCCAGCAGCCCAGGGACTGGACGACAAGAGACCCAGTACTTC,.,TRBV7-3,TRBJ2-5,.
CASSLIGSNQPQHF,TGTGCCAGCAGCTTGATAGGGAGCAATCAGCCCCAGCATTTT,.,TRBV5-4,TRBJ1-5,.
CASSPNRVGNEKLFF,TGTGCCAGCTCACCGAACAGGGTTGGTAATGAAAAACTGTTTTTT,.,TRBV18,TRBJ1-4,.
CATRRELYTEAFF,TGCGCCACTAGAAGGGAGTTGTACACTGAAGCTTTCTTT,.,TRBV5-1,TRBJ1-1,.
CASSIGQANEKLFF,TGCGCCAGCAGCATTGGACAGGCTAATGAAAAACTGTTTTTT,few,TRBV5-1,TRBJ1-4,TRBD1
CASRTGGSNTEAFF,TGTGCCAGTAGAACAGGGGGTTCGAACACTGAAGCTTTCTTT,once,TRBV19,TRBJ1-1,TRBD1
CAISPTGAMNTEAFF,TGTGCCATCAGCCCGACAGGCGCTATGAACACTGAAGCTTTCTTT,.,TRBV10-3,TRBJ1-1,.
CASSVLSGAEELFF,TGTGCCAGCAGCGTTCTAAGCGGGGCTGAGGAGCTGTTTTTT,few,TRBV9,TRBJ2-2,TRBD2
CASSVSVSGVPFYTF,TGTGCCAGCAGCGTTTCTGTTTCAGGGGTCCCCTTCTACACCTTC,few,TRBV9,TRBJ1-2,.
CASSAQGLSLDEQFF,TGTGCCAGCAGCGCACAGGGTCTGAGTCTCGATGAGCAGTTCTTC,.,TRBV7-9,TRBJ2-1,.
CASSLRGDRVSDTQYF,TGTGCCAGCAGCCTTAGAGGGGACAGGGTGTCGGATACGCAGTATTTT,.,TRBV9,TRBJ2-3,TRBD1
CAWSGGRYPYEQYF,TGTGCCTGGAGCGGGGGACGGTACCCCTACGAGCAGTACTTC,.,TRBV30,TRBJ2-7,.